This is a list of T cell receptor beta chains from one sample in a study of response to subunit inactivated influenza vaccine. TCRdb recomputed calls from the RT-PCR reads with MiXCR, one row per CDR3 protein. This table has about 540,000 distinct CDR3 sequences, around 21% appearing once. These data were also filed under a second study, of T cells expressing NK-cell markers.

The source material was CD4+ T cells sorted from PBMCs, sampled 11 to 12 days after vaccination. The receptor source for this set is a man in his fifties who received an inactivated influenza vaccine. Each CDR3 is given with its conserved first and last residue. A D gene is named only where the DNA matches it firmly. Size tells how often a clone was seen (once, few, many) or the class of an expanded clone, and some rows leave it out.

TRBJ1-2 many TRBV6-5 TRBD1 TGTGCCAGCAGTACTGCTGCGACAGGACAGGGTCATGGCTACACCTTC CASSTAATGQGHGYTF
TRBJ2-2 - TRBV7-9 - TGTGCCAGCAGCTTGGGTAGCCCGAACACCGGGGAGCTGTTTTTT CASSLGSPNTGELFF
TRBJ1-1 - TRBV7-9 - TGTGCCAGCAGCATAGGGGCCGGGGGTGGCACTGAAGCTTTCTTT CASSIGAGGGTEAFF
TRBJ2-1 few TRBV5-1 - TGCGCCAGCAGCCCCCGGACAGAGCAGTTCTTC CASSPRTEQFF
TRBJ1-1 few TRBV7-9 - TGTGCCAGCAGCTTATATGTCGAGGGGGAAGCTTTCTTT CASSLYVEGEAFF
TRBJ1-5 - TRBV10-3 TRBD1 TGTGCCATCAGTGAGGGGACAGGATATCAGCCCCAGCATTTT CAISEGTGYQPQHF
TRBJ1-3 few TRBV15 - TGTGCCACCAGCAGGGGATTAAACGGAAACACCATATATTTT CATSRGLNGNTIYF
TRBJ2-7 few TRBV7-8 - TGTGCCAGCAGCTCATCCATCGGGTACGAGCAGTACTTC CASSSSIGYEQYF
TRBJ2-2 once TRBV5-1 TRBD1 TGCGCCAGCAGCTTGGGAGGACAGGGGATCGGGGAGCTGTTTTTT CASSLGGQGIGELFF
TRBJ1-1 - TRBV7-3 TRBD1 TGTGCCAGCAGCGTTACAGGGGGCACCAACACTGAAGCTTTCTTT CASSVTGGTNTEAFF
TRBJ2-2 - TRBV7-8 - TGTGCCAGCAGCCCCGGGCGGGCTACCGGGGAGCTGTTTTTT CASSPGRATGELFF
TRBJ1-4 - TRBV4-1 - TGCGCCAGCAGCCAAGACATCCCTAGCACAGGGAATGAAAAACTGTTTTTT CASSQDIPSTGNEKLFF
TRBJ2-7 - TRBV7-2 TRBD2 TGTGCCAGCAGCTTACTTCCGGGAGGCGTCTACGAGCAGTACTTC CASSLLPGGVYEQYF
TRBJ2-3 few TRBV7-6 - TGTGCCAGCAGCTACCCAATGGATTCTGGCGCGCAGAAAGGTTCTAGCACAGATACGCAGTATTTT CASSYPMDSGAQKGSSTDTQYF
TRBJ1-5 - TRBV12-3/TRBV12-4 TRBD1 TGTGCCAGCAGTTGGAGGGGGCAGAGTCAGCCCCAGCATTTT CASSWRGQSQPQHF
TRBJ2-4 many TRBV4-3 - TGCGCCAGCAGCCAAGTGTGGCAGGAGGGAAACATTCAGTACTTC CASSQVWQEGNIQYF
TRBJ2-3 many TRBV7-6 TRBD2 TGTGCCAGCAGCTTAGTACTAGCGGGAGTAGGGGCAGATACGCAGTATTTT CASSLVLAGVGADTQYF